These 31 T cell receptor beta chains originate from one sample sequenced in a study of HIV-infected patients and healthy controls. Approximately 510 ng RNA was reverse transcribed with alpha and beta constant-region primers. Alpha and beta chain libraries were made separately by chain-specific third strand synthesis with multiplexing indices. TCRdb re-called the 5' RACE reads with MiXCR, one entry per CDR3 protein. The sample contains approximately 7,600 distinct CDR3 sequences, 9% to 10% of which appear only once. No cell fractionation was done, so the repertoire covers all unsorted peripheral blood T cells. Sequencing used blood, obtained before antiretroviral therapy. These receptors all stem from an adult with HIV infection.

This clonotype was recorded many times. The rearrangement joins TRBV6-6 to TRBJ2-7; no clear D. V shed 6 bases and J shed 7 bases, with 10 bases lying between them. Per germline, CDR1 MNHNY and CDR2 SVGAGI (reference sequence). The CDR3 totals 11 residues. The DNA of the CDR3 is TGTGCCAGCAGGGCGGAGAGGGAGCAGTACTTC. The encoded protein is CASRAEREQYF.

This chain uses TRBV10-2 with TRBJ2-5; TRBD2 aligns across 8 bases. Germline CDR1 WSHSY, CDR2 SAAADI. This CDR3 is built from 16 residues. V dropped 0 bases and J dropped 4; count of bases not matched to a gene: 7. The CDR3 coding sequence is TGCGCCAGCAGTGAGTCGGCGGGAGGAGGGGTAGAGACCCAGTACTTC. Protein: CASSESAGGGVETQYF.

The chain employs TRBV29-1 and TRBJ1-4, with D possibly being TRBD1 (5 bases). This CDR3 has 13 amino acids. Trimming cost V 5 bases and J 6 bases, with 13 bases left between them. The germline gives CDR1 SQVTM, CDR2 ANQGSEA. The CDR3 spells CSVTGRTDEKLFF. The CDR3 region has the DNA TGCAGCGTTACGGGACGGACGGATGAAAAACTGTTTTTT.

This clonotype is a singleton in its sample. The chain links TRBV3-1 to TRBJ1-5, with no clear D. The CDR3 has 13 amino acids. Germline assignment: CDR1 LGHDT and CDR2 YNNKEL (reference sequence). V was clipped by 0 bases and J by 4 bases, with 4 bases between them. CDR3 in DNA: TGTGCCAGCAGCCAAGAAAGGAATCAGCCCCAGCATTTT. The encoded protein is CASSQERNQPQHF. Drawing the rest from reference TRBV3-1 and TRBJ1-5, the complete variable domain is DTAVSQTPKYLVTQMGNDKSIKCEQNLGHDTMYWYKQDSKKFLKIMFSYNNKELIINETVPNRFSPKSPDKAHLNLHINSLELGDSAVYFCASSQERNQPQHFGDGTRLSIL.

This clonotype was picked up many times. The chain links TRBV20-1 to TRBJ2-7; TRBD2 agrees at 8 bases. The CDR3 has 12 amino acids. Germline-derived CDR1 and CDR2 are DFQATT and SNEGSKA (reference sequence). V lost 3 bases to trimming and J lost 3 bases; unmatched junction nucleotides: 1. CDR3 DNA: TGCAGTGCTAGTAGCGGGAACTACGAGCAGTACTTC. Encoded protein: CSASSGNYEQYF.

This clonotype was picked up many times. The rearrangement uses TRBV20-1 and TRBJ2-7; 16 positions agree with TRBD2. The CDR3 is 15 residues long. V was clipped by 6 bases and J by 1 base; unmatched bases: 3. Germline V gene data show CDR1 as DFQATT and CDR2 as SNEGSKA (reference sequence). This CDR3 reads CSAPGLAGGSYEQYF. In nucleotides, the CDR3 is TGCAGTGCCCCGGGACTAGCGGGAGGGTCCTACGAGCAGTACTTC.

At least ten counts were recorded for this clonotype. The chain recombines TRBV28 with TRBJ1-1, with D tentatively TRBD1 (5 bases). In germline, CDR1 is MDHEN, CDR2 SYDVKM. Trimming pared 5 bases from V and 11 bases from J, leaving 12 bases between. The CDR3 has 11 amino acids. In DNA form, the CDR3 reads TGTGCCAGCAGTCCCCGGGGGGTTGCTTTCTTT. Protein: CASSPRGVAFF.

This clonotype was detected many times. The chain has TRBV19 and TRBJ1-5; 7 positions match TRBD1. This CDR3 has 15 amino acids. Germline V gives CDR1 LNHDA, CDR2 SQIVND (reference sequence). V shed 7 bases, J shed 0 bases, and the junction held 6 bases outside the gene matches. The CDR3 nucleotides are TGTGCCAGTACAGGGGGGAGCTATAGCAATCAGCCCCAGCATTTT. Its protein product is CASTGGSYSNQPQHF.

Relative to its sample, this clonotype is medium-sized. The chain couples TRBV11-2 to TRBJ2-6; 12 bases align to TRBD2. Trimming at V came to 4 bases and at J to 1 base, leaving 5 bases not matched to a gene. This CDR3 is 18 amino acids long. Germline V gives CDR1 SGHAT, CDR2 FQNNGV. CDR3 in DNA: TGTGCCAGCAGCTCCCTGACTAGCGGGAGATCTGGGGCCAACGTCCTGACTTTC. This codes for CASSSLTSGRSGANVLTF.

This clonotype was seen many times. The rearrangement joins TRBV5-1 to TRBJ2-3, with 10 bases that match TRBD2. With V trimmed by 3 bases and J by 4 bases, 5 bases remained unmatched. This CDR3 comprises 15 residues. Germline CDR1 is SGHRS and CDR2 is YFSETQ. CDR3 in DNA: TGCGCCAGCAGCTCAAGCGGGGGGGTTGCAGATACGCAGTATTTT. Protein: CASSSSGGVADTQYF.

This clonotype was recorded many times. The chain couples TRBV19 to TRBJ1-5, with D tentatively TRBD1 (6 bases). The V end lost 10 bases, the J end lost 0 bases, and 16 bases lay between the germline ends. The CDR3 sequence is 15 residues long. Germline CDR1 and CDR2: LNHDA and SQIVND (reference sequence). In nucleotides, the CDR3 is TGTGCCACCTCGGGGGGCAGCTATAGCAATCAGCCCCAGCATTTT. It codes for CATSGGSYSNQPQHF.

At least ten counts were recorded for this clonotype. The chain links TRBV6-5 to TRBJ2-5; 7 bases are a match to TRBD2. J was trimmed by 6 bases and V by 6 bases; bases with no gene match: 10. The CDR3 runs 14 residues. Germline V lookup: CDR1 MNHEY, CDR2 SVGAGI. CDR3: CASSQGGWAQTQYF. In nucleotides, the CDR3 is TGTGCCAGCAGCCAGGGAGGGTGGGCTCAGACCCAGTACTTC.

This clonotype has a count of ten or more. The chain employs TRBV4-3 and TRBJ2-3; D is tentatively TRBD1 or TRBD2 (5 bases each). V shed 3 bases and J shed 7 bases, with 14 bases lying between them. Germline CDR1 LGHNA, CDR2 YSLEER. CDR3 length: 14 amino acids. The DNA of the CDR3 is TGCGCCAGCAGCCAGGGACCGTCCCCAAATACGCAGTATTTT. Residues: CASSQGPSPNTQYF.

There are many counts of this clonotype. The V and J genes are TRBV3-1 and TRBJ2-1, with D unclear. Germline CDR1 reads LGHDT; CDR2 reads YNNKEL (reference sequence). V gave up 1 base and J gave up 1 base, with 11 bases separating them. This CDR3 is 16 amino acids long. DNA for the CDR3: TGTGCCAGCAGCCAAGGAGACGTTCCGTCCTACAATGAGCAGTTCTTC. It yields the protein CASSQGDVPSYNEQFF.

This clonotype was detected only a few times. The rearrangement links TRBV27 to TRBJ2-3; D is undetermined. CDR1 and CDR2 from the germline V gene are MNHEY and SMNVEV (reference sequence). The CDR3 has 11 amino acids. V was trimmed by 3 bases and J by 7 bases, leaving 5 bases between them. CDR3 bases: TGTGCCAGCAGTTTCGGTTATACGCAGTATTTT. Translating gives CASSFGYTQYF.

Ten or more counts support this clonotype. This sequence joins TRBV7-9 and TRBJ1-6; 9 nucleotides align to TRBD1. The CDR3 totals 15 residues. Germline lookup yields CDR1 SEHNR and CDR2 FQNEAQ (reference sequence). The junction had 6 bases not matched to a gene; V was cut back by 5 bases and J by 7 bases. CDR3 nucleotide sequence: TGTGCCAGCAGCCTAAATGGACAGGGGAATTCACCCCTCCACTTT. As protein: CASSLNGQGNSPLHF.

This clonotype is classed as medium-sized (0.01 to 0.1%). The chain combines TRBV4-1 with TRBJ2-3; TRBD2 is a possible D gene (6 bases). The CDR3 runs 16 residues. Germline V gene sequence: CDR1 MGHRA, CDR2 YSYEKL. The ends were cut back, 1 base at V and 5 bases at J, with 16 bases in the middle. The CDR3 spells CASSQVGGLGIDTQYF. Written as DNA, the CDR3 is TGCGCCAGCAGCCAAGTCGGAGGGCTGGGGATAGATACGCAGTATTTT.

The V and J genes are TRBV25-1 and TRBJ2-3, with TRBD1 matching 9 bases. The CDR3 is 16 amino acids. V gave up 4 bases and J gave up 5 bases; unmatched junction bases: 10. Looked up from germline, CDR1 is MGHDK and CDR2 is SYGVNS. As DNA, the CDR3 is TGTGCCAGCAGTGTTCTAGGGGGACAGGGTAGAGATACGCAGTATTTT. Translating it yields CASSVLGGQGRDTQYF.

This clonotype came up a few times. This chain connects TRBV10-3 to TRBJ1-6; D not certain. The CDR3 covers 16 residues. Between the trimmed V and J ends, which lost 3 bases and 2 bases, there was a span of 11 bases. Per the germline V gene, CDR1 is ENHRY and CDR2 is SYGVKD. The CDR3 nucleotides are TGTGCCATCAGTGAAAGGGAGAGCACCTATAATTCACCCCTCCACTTT. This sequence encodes CAISERESTYNSPLHF.

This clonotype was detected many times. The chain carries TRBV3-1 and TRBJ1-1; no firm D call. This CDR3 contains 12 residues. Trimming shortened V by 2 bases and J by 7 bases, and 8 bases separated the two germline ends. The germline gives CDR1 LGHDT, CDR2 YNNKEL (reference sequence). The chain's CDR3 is CASSQRRNEAFF. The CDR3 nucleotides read TGTGCCAGCAGCCAACGGCGGAATGAAGCTTTCTTT.

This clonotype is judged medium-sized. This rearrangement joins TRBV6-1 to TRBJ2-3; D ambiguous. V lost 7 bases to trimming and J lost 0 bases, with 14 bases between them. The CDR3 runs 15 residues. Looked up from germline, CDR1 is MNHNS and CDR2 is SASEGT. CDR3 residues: CASIQQGSSTDTQYF. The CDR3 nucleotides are TGTGCCAGCATCCAGCAAGGTTCTAGCACAGATACGCAGTATTTT.

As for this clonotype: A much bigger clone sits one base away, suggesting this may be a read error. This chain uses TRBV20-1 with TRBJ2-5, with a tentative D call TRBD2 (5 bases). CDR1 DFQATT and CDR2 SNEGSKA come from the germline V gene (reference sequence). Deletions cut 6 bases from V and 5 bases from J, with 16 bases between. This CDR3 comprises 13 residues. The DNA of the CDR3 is TGCAGTGCCATGAGAGGGTTGAGTGAGACCCAGTACTTC. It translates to CSAMRGLSETQYF.

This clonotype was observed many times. Here the CDR3 DNA reads TGTGCCAGCAGTTTCCGGGCGGGGGGGTTCGAGACCCAGTACTTC. Amino acids: CASSFRAGGFETQYF. The V gene is TRBV27, the J gene TRBJ2-5; TRBD2 aligns across 9 bases. In germline, CDR1 is MNHEY, CDR2 SMNVEV (reference sequence). The V segment lost 3 bases and the J segment 5 bases; nucleotides outside the gene matches: 7. CDR3 length: 15 residues.

The CDR3 protein is CASRTPTGAWEQFF. The CDR3 region has the DNA TGTGCCAGCAGAACCCCTACAGGGGCATGGGAGCAGTTCTTC. The rearrangement links TRBV28 to TRBJ2-1; 7 bases line up with TRBD1. The CDR3 loop spans 14 amino acids. Germline CDR1 and CDR2: MDHEN and SYDVKM. The V and J ends lost 6 bases and 10 bases, in that order; junction bases with no gene match: 12.

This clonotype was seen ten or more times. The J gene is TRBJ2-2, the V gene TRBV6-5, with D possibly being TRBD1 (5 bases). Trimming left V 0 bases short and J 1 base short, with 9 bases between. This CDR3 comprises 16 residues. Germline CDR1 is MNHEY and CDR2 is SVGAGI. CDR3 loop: CASSYSPGMNTGELFF. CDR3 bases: TGTGCCAGCAGTTACTCTCCAGGGATGAACACCGGGGAGCTGTTTTTT.

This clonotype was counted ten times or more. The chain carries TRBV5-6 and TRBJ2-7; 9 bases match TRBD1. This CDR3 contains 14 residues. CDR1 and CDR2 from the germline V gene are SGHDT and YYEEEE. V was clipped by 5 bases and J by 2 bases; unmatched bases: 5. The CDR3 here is CASSFGQGTYEQYF. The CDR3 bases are TGTGCCAGCAGTTTCGGACAGGGGACCTACGAGCAGTACTTC.

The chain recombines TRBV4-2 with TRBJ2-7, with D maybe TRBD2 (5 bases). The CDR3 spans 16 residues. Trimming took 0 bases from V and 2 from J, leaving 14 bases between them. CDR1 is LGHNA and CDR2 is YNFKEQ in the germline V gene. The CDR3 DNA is TGTGCCAGCAGCCAAGATGCGGTACTCGGGGCCTACGAGCAGTACTTC. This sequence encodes CASSQDAVLGAYEQYF.

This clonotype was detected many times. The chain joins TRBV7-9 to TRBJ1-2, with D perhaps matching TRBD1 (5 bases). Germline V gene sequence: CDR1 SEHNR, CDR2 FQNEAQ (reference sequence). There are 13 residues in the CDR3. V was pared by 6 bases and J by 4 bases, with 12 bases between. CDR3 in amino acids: CASSLGRTYGYTF. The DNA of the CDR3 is TGTGCCAGCAGTCTGGGACGGACCTATGGCTACACCTTC.

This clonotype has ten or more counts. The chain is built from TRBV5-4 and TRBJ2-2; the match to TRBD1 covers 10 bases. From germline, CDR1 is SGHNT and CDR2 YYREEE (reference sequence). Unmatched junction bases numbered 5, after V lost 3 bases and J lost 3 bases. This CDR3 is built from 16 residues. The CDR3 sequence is CASSSGQGSYTGELFF. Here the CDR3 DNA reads TGTGCCAGCAGCTCGGGACAGGGGTCCTACACCGGGGAGCTGTTTTTT.

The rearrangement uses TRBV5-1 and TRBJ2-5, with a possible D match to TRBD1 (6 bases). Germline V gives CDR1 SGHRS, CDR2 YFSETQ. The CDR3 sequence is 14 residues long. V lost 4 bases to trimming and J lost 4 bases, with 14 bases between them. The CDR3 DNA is TGCGCCAGCAGCCGGGACAACCGCGGAGAGACCCAGTACTTC. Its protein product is CASSRDNRGETQYF.

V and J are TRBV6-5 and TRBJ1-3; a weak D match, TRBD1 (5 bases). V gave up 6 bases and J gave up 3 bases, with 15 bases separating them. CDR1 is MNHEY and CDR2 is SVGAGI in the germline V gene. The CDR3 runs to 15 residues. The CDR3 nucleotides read TGTGCCAGCAGGATGGACATAAGGGTTGGAAACACCATATATTTT. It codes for CASRMDIRVGNTIYF.